The 12 T cell receptor beta chains in this list originate from one sample, sequenced in a study of breast tumors, draining lymph nodes, adjacent tissues. TCRdb analysed the multiplex PCR reads with MiXCR anew, one entry per CDR3 protein. The top ten clones hold roughly an eighth of a sample with tens of thousands of distinct CDR3 sequences, roughly 55% of them seen once. Sample: breast tumor tissue. All receptors derive from a female donor with breast cancer. Some clones in this sample may be carry-over from other donors' samples.

CDR3 nucleotide sequence: TGTGCCAGCAGCCAAAACTCTGGAAACACCATATATTTT. Translation: CASSQNSGNTIYF. The V call is TRBV7-6, the J call TRBJ1-3; D call uncertain. Between the trimmed V and J ends, which lost 5 bases and 0 bases, there was a span of 5 bases. CDR1 and CDR2 from the germline V gene are SGHVS and FNYEAQ. This CDR3 is 13 amino acids long.

This clonotype is medium-sized by share. This chain joins TRBV14 and TRBJ2-1; D perhaps matches TRBD1 (6 bases). V dropped 1 base and J dropped 10 bases, with 11 bases sitting between them. Germline CDR1 SGHDN, CDR2 FVKESK. The CDR3 runs 13 residues. The CDR3 protein is CASSQVPGAEQFF. DNA of the CDR3: TGTGCCAGCAGCCAAGTTCCAGGGGCCGAGCAGTTCTTC.

This clonotype was seen only once. The CDR3: CASSERKAISYNEQFF. The CDR3 DNA sequence: TGTGCCAGCAGTGAACGTAAGGCGATCTCCTACAATGAGCAGTTCTTC. The V and J genes are TRBV2 and TRBJ2-1; D call uncertain. The V end was cut by 2 bases, the J end by 0 bases, with 11 bases between. The germline gives CDR1 SNHLY, CDR2 FYNNEI. This CDR3 is built from 16 residues.

This rearrangement joins TRBV7-9 to TRBJ2-7; D call uncertain. Trimming removed 5 bases at V and 3 bases at J, with 8 bases between. Germline V gene data show CDR1 as SEHNR and CDR2 as FQNEAQ (reference sequence). The CDR3 spans 12 residues. CDR3 sequence: CASSAELYEQYF. CDR3 in DNA: TGTGCCAGCAGCGCGGAGCTCTACGAGCAGTACTTC.

This chain joins TRBV15 and TRBJ1-4; 8 bases match TRBD1. The V gene's germline CDR1 is LNHNV and CDR2 YYDKDF (reference sequence). CDR3 length equals 16 residues. J gave up 8 bases and V 1 base, and 9 bases lay outside the gene matches. The CDR3 reads CATSRGGTGGREKLFF. DNA for the CDR3: TGTGCCACCAGCAGAGGTGGTACAGGGGGGAGGGAAAAACTGTTTTTT.

This rearrangement joins TRBV6-6 to TRBJ1-5; 8 bases align to TRBD1. V lost 6 bases and J lost 5; bases outside the gene matches: 3. CDR3 length equals 13 residues. Germline V gene data show CDR1 as MNHNY and CDR2 as SVGAGI (reference sequence). In nucleotides, the CDR3 is TGTGCCAGCAGCACGGACAGGGATCAGCCCCAGCATTTT. Its translation is CASSTDRDQPQHF.

This chain links TRBV29-1 with TRBJ2-3; 11 positions match TRBD2. The CDR3 runs 14 residues. After removal of 6 bases from V and 4 bases from J, the junction contained 6 bases not matched to a gene. Germline V gene lookup returns CDR1 SQVTM and CDR2 ANQGSEA. In nucleotides, the CDR3 is TGCAGCGTAGGTAGCGGGAGGGCCTCAGATACGCAGTATTTT. Translation: CSVGSGRASDTQYF.

This clonotype showed up many times. The chain is built from TRBV7-8 and TRBJ2-5; 7 nucleotides line up with TRBD1. Germline V gene lookup returns CDR1 SGHVS and CDR2 FQNEAQ. V shed 1 base and J 5 bases; nucleotides not matched to a gene: 10. This CDR3 region has 16 residues. CDR3 in DNA: TGTGCCAGCAGCTTAGGAGTCAGGGGGACGTCGGAGACCCAGTACTTC. Its protein product is CASSLGVRGTSETQYF.

This clonotype was counted at least ten times. The chain employs TRBV28 and TRBJ2-5, with unresolved D. Between the trimmed V and J ends, which lost 3 bases and 2 bases, there was a span of 7 bases. This CDR3 comprises 13 residues. Germline V gene lookup returns CDR1 MDHEN and CDR2 SYDVKM. The CDR3 is CASSLTQQETQYF. The CDR3 DNA sequence: TGTGCCAGCAGTTTGACCCAGCAAGAGACCCAGTACTTC.

V is TRBV24-1 and J is TRBJ1-2; 7 bases align to TRBD1. After removal of 7 bases from V and 3 bases from J, the junction contained 4 bases not matched to a gene. The CDR3 has 13 amino acids. Per germline, CDR1 KGHDR and CDR2 SFDVKD. CDR3 DNA sequence: TGTGCCACCAGGGCCACAGGGGACTATGGCTACACCTTC. The encoded protein is CATRATGDYGYTF.

By sample share, this clonotype is medium-sized. This chain joins TRBV12-3 or TRBV12-4 and TRBJ2-5; the D call may be TRBD1 or TRBD2 (5 bases each). The V end lost 0 bases, the J end lost 5 bases, and 7 bases lay between the germline ends. The CDR3 runs 13 residues. The CDR3 coding sequence is TGTGCCAGCAGTTTAGCAGGGACGGAGACCCAGTACTTC. Translation gives CASSLAGTETQYF.

By share, this clonotype ranks as medium-sized. J is TRBJ2-2 and V is TRBV4-1; D gene unclear. The CDR3 runs to 15 residues. V lost 0 bases and J 1 base, leaving 6 bases between the germline ends. Germline CDR1 is MGHRA and CDR2 is YSYEKL. The CDR3 region is CASSQDAGNTGELFF. The CDR3 DNA sequence: TGCGCCAGCAGCCAAGATGCTGGGAACACCGGGGAGCTGTTTTTT.